The rows below give T cell receptor beta chains drawn from one sample of a study of shared clonotypes between healthy human individuals. TCRdb's copy holds only in-frame clones and misses some; the assay was immunoSEQ multiplex PCR. The sample includes roughly 500,000 clones, roughly 95% of them seen just once. The sample was naive CD4+ T cells sorted from blood. These receptors all stem from a woman in her thirties in good health. CDR3s include the opening cysteine and the closing phenylalanine or tryptophan. The D gene is left open where the match is weak. The listing skips clone size in some rows; elsewhere it reads once, few, many or a size class.

-	TRBJ2-1	-	TRBV19	CASSTSTSRYNEQFF	TGTGCCAGTAGTACGTCCACTAGCCGTTACAATGAGCAGTTCTTC
-	TRBJ2-3	TRBD1	TRBV6-6	CASSRRQGLVTDTQYF	TGTGCCAGCAGTCGTAGACAGGGTTTGGTCACAGATACGCAGTATTTT
-	TRBJ2-7	TRBD1	TRBV2	CASRPGTASSYEQYF	TGTGCCAGCAGGCCCGGGACAGCAAGCTCCTACGAGCAGTACTTC
-	TRBJ2-2	TRBD2	TRBV4-1	CASSQQTSGRGRNTGELFF	TGCGCCAGCAGCCAGCAGACTAGCGGGAGGGGGAGGAACACCGGGGAGCTGTTTTTT
-	TRBJ2-7	-	TRBV7-9	CASSQTGTATYEQYF	TGTGCCAGCAGCCAGACCGGGACGGCCACCTACGAGCAGTACTTC
-	TRBJ2-7	-	TRBV11-2	CASSLGGNRADEQYF	TGTGCCAGCAGCTTAGGGGGAAATCGTGCTGACGAGCAGTACTTC
-	TRBJ2-1	TRBD2	TRBV4-2	CASSLTSGEYNEQFF	TGTGCCAGCAGCCTCACTAGCGGAGAGTACAATGAGCAGTTCTTC
-	TRBJ1-2	-	TRBV28	CASTPIKLSSNYGYTF	TGTGCCAGCACCCCTATAAAGTTGTCGTCAAACTATGGCTACACCTTC
-	TRBJ1-4	-	TRBV5-4	CASSPGEGKKLFF	TGTGCCAGCAGCCCGGGGGAGGGTAAAAAACTGTTTTTT
once	TRBJ2-3	TRBD2	TRBV10-2	CASRIGTSGHVDTQYF	TGCGCCAGCAGGATCGGGACTAGCGGTCACGTAGATACGCAGTATTTT
-	TRBJ1-3	TRBD1	TRBV11-2	CASSLEGAGGGLGNTIYF	TGTGCCAGCAGTCTAGAGGGGGCTGGCGGGGGGCTTGGAAACACCATATATTTT
-	TRBJ1-1	-	TRBV11-2	CASSLEGGGTEAFF	TGTGCCAGCAGCTTAGAAGGAGGGGGCACTGAAGCTTTCTTT
-	TRBJ1-1	-	TRBV4-1	CASSQRRRGRETEAFF	TGCGCCAGCAGCCAGCGACGTCGGGGAAGGGAAACTGAAGCTTTCTTT
-	TRBJ2-5	-	TRBV20-1	CSAKRETQYF	TGCAGTGCCAAAAGGGAGACCCAGTACTTC
-	TRBJ2-5	-	TRBV30	CAWSLNAMETQYF	TGTGCCTGGAGTTTAAACGCTATGGAGACCCAGTACTTC
-	TRBJ2-7	-	TRBV6-1	CASSDQPSGEQYF	TGTGCCAGCAGTGACCAGCCATCGGGCGAGCAGTACTTC
-	TRBJ1-5	-	TRBV6-5	CASSNQGPSNQPQHF	TGTGCCAGCAGTAACCAAGGACCTAGCAATCAGCCCCAGCATTTT
-	TRBJ2-1	-	TRBV5-1	CASSFGLASYNEQFF	TGCGCCAGCAGCTTTGGGCTAGCGTCCTACAATGAGCAGTTCTTC